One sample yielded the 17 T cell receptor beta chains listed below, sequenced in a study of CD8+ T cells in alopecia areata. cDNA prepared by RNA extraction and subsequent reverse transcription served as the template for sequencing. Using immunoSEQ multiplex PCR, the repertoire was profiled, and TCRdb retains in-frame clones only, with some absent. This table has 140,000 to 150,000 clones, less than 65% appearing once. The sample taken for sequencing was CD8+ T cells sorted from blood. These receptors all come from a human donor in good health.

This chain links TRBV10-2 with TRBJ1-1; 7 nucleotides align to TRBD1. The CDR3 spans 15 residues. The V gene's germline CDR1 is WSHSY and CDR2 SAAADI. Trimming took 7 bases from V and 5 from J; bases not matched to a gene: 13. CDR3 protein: CASMGSRGDRTEAFF. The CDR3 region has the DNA TGCGCCAGCATGGGGTCCAGGGGGGACCGGACTGAAGCTTTCTTT.

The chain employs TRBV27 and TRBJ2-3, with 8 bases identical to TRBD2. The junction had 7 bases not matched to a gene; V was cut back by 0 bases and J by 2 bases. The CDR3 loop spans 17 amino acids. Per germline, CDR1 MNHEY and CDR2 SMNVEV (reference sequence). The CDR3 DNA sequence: TGTGCCAGCAGTTTATCCACTAGCGGAAAAAACACAGATACGCAGTATTTT. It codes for CASSLSTSGKNTDTQYF.

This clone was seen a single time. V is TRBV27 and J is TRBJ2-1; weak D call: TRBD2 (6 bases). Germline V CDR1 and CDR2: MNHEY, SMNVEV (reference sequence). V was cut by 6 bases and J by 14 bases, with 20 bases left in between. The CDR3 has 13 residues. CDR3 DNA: TGTGCCAGCAGCCTCAGGTCGGCCGGGAGAGAGTTCTTC. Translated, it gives CASSLRSAGREFF.

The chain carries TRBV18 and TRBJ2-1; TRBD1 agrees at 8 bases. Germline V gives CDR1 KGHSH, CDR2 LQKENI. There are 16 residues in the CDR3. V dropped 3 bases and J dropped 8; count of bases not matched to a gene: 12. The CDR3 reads CASSPPQGARSDEQFF. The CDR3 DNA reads TGTGCCAGCTCACCCCCTCAGGGGGCGCGCTCGGATGAGCAGTTCTTC.

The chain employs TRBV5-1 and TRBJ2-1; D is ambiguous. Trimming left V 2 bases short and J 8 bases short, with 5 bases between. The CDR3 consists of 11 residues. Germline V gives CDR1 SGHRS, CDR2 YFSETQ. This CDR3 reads CASSLTHEQFF. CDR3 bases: TGCGCCAGCAGCTTAACCCATGAGCAGTTCTTC.

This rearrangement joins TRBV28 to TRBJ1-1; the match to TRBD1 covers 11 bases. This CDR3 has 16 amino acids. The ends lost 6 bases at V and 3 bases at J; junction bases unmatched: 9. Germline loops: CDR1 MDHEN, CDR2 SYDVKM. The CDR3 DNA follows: TGTGCCAGCAGCTCCTCTACGGACAGGGGGCACACTGAAGCTTTCTTT. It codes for CASSSSTDRGHTEAFF. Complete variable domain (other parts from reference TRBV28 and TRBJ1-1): DVKVTQSSRYLVKRTGEKVFLECVQDMDHENMFWYRQDPGLGLRLIYFSYDVKMKEKGDIPEGYSVSREKKERFSLILESASTNQTSMYLCASSSSTDRGHTEAFFGQGTRLTVV.

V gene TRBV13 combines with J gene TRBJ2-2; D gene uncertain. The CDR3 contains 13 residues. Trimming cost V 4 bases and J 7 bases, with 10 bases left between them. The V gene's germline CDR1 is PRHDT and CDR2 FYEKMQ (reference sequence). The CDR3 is CASSSTGYGELFF. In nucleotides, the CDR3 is TGTGCCAGCAGCTCAACCGGTTACGGGGAGCTGTTTTTT.

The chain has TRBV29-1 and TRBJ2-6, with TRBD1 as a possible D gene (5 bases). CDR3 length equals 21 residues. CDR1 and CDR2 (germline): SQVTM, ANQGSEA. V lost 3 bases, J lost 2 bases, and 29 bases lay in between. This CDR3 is CSVESVAESLGQLAGANVLTF. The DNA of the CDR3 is TGCAGCGTTGAGAGTGTGGCAGAGTCTCTGGGGCAGCTCGCTGGGGCCAACGTCCTGACTTTC.

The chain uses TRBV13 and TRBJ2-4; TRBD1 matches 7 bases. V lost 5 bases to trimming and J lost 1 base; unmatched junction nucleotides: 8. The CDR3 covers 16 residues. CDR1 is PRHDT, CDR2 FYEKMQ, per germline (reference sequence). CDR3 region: CASSATGENAKNIQYF. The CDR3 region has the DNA TGTGCCAGCAGCGCCACAGGGGAGAACGCCAAAAACATTCAGTACTTC.

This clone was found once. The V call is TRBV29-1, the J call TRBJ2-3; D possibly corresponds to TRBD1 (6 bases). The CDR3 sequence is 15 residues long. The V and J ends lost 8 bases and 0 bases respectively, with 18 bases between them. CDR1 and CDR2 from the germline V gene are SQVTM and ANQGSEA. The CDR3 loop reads CSIDRTGRSTDTQYF. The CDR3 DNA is TGCAGCATCGACAGGACCGGACGGAGCACAGATACGCAGTATTTT.

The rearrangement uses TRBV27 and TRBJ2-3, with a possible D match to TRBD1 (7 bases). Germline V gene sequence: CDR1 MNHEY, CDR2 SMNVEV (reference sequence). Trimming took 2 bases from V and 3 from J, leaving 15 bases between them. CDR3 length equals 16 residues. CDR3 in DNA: TGTGCCAGCAGTTTACCTCCCGCAGGGGGGACAGATACGCAGTATTTT. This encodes CASSLPPAGGTDTQYF.

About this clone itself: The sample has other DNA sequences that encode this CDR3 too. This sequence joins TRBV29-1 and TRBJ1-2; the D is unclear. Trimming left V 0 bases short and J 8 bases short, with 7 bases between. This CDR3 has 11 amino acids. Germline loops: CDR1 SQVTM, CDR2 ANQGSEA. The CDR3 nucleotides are TGCAGCGTTGAAGATCGGACCGGCTACACCTTC. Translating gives CSVEDRTGYTF.

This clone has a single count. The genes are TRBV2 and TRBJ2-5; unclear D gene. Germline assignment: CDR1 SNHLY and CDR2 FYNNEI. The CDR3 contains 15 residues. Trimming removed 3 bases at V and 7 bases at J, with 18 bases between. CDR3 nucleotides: TGTGCCAGCAGTGACCCCGGTACCGGTGTAGTGACCCAGTACTTC. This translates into CASSDPGTGVVTQYF. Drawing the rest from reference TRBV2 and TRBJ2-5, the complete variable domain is EPEVTQTPSHQVTQMGQEVILRCVPISNHLYFYWYRQILGQKVEFLVSFYNNEISEKSEIFDDQFSVERPDGSNFTLKIRSTKLEDSAMYFCASSDPGTGVVTQYFGPGTRLLVL.

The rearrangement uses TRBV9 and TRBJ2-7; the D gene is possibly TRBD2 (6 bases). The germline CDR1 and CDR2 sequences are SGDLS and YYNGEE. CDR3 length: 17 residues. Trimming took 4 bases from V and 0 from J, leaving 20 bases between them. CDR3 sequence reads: CASSPRDSLQSSYEQYF. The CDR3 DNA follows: TGTGCCAGCAGCCCACGGGACTCCCTCCAGAGCTCCTACGAGCAGTACTTC. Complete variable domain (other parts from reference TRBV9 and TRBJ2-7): DSGVTQTPKHLITATGQRVTLRCSPRSGDLSVYWYQQSLDQGLQFLIQYYNGEERAKGNILERFSAQQFPDLHSELNLSSLELGDSALYFCASSPRDSLQSSYEQYFGPGTRLTVT.

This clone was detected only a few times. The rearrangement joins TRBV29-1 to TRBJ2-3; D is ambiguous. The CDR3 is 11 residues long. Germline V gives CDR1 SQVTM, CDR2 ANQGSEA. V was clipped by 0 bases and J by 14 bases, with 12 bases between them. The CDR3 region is CSVEDRVGRYF. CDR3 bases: TGCAGCGTTGAAGATCGGGTTGGGCGGTATTTT.

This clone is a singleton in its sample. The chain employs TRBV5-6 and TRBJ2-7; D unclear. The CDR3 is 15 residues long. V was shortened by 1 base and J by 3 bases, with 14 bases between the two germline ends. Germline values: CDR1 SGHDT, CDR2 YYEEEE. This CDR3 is CASSLTRYGLYEQYF. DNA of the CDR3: TGTGCCAGCAGCTTGACTCGCTACGGGCTCTACGAGCAGTACTTC.

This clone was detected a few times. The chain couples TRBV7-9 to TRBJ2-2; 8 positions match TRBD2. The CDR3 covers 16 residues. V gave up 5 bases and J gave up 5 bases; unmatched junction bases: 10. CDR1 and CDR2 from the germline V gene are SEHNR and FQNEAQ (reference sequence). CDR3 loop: CASSPPGGDLTGELFF. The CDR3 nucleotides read TGTGCCAGCAGCCCCCCCGGGGGGGATTTGACCGGGGAGCTGTTTTTT.